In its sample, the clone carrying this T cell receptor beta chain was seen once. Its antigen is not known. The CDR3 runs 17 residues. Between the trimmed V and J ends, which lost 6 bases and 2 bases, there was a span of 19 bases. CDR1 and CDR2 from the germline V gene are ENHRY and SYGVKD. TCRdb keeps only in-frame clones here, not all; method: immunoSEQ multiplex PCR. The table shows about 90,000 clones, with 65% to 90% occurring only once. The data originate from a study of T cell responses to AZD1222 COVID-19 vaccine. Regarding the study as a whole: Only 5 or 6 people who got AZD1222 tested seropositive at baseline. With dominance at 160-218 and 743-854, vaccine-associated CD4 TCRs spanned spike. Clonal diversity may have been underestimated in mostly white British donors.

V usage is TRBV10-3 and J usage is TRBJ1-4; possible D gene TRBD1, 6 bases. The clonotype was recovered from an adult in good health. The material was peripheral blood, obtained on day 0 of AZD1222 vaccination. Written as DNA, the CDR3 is TGTGCCATCAGAAGCGGGACAAACCCCGGGACTAATGAAAAACTGTTTTTT. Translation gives CAIRSGTNPGTNEKLFF.